This TCR beta chain was sequenced for a study of blood T cell repertoires in COVID-19. As processed by the authors: How many nucleated cells were present was estimated from reference gene primer amplification. Assay used: immunoSEQ multiplex PCR; TCRdb lists only in-frame clones, some missing. The V and J calls and clone size were taken over from that table, and D and trimming were inferred from the DNA. This sample carries 200,000 to 300,000 clones, more than 80% of them seen once, and the ten largest clones take around 6%. The J segment lost 6 bases and the V segment lost 0 bases, leaving 5 bases of the junction unmatched. The CDR3 covers 15 residues. Germline assignment: CDR1 SGDLS and CDR2 YYNGEE.

The receptor was isolated from a human donor in a cohort sampled during active COVID-19. Sequencing was done on a sample of peripheral blood. The V gene is TRBV9, the J gene TRBJ2-4, with 8 nucleotides matching TRBD2. Here the CDR3 reads CASSVASRGGNIQYF. The CDR3 nucleotides read TGTGCCAGCAGCGTAGCCTCTCGGGGGGGAAACATTCAGTACTTC.